These 6 T cell receptor beta chains share one sample of origin, sequenced in a study of beta chain features in type 1 diabetes. Every isolated RNA sample was fully reverse transcribed, so sequencing captured expressed TCRB transcripts. The repertoire was sequenced with immunoSEQ multiplex PCR; TCRdb's copy has only in-frame clones and lacks some. The sample has around 330,000 clones; approximately 9.9% are singletons. Sequencing was performed on naive CD4+ T cells from blood. The origin of the receptors is a woman aged 30 to 39 in good health.

The chain couples TRBV28 to TRBJ1-3; D call uncertain. V lost 6 bases and J lost 1, with 7 bases in between. Per the germline V gene, CDR1 is MDHEN and CDR2 is SYDVKM. This CDR3 has 13 residues. CDR3 loop: CASSLSSGNTIYF. In DNA form, the CDR3 reads TGTGCCAGCAGCCTTTCGTCTGGAAACACCATATATTTT.

On this clone: Different DNA sequences within this sample yield the same CDR3. The chain couples TRBV5-1 to TRBJ2-1; D is ambiguous. Germline-derived CDR1 and CDR2 are SGHRS and YFSETQ. The CDR3 is made up of 12 amino acids. The V gene lost 0 bases and the J gene lost 6 bases, with 4 bases spanning the gap. CDR3 amino acids: CASSLVANEQFF. The CDR3 nucleotides read TGCGCCAGCAGCTTGGTGGCCAATGAGCAGTTCTTC.

This clone was counted only a few times. This sequence joins TRBV5-6 and TRBJ2-3, with 8 bases lining up with TRBD2. The germline CDR1 and CDR2 sequences are SGHDT and YYEEEE. There are 15 residues in the CDR3. The junction had 9 bases not matched to a gene; V was cut back by 1 base and J by 8 bases. CDR3 region: CASSLIGAGGVTQYF. In DNA, the CDR3 is TGTGCCAGCAGCTTGATAGGGGCCGGGGGGGTTACGCAGTATTTT.

This clone was observed a handful of times. The chain employs TRBV7-2 and TRBJ2-1, with a possible D match to TRBD1 (5 bases). CDR1 and CDR2 (germline): SGHTA, FQGNSA. CDR3 size: 14 residues. V lost 1 base, J lost 4 bases, and 8 bases lay in between. CDR3 nucleotides: TGTGCCAGCAGCTTAGGCAGGGCTTACAATGAGCAGTTCTTC. Residues: CASSLGRAYNEQFF.

The chain is built from TRBV6-5 and TRBJ2-1; 8 nucleotides agree with TRBD2. The V gene end was trimmed by 7 bases and the J gene end by 9 bases; junction bases not matched to a gene: 14. Germline V gene sequence: CDR1 MNHEY, CDR2 SVGAGI. The CDR3 loop spans 15 amino acids. The CDR3, as DNA: TGTGCCAGCACCAAGAGCGGGAGTCAAGCGGGTGAGCAGTTCTTC. Its translation: CASTKSGSQAGEQFF.

This clone has a handful of counts. The same CDR3 arises from other DNA sequences in this sample as well. This chain uses TRBV7-2 with TRBJ2-1; D is possibly TRBD2 (6 bases). V gave up 8 bases and J gave up 5 bases, with 13 bases separating them. Germline V gene lookup returns CDR1 SGHTA and CDR2 FQGNSA. CDR3 length equals 13 residues. CDR3 sequence (DNA): TGTGCCAGCTCCCTGGGACTCAACAATGAGCAGTTCTTC. Protein sequence: CASSLGLNNEQFF.